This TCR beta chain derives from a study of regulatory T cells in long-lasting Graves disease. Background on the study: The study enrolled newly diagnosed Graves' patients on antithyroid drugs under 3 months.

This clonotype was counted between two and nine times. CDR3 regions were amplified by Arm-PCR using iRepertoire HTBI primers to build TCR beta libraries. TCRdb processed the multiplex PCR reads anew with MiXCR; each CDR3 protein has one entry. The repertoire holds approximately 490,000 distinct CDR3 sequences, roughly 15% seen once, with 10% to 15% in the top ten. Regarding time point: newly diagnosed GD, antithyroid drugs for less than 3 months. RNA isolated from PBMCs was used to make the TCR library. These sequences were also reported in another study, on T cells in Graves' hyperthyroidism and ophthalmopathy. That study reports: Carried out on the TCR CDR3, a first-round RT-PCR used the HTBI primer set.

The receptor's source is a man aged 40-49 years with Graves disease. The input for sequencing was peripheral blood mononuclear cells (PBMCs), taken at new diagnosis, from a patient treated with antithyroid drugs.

This chain's CDR3 is CASRPLADYYNEQFF. CDR3 DNA sequence: TGTGCCAGCAGACCCCTAGCGGACTACTACAATGAGCAGTTCTTC. The chain is built from TRBV6-1 and TRBJ2-1, with TRBD2 matching over 7 bases. CDR1 MNHNS and CDR2 SASEGT come from the germline V gene. This CDR3 region has 15 residues. Germline trimming cut 6 bases from V and 3 bases from J; bases unmatched to any gene: 8.